Listed here are 30 T cell receptor beta chains from one sample, sequenced in a study of T cell responses to AZD1222 COVID-19 vaccine. Some clones are missing from TCRdb's copy, which holds only in-frame ones; the method was immunoSEQ multiplex PCR. The sample shows tens of thousands of clones, 83% of them seen only once. The sample was peripheral blood, taken 28 days after the second AZD1222 dose. The receptors were gathered from an adult who received the AZD1222 COVID-19 vaccine.

The CDR3 reads CASSLGAGLKNIQYF. The CDR3 nucleotides are TGTGCCAGCAGCCTCGGGGCGGGGCTCAAAAACATTCAGTACTTC. The gene calls are TRBV7-9 and TRBJ2-4; tentative D call: TRBD2 (6 bases). This CDR3 is 15 amino acids long. V was clipped by 5 bases and J by 3 bases, with 14 bases between them. In germline, CDR1 is SEHNR, CDR2 FQNEAQ (reference sequence).

This clone has only a few counts. The chain employs TRBV7-9 and TRBJ2-1; no reliable D call. The ends were cut back, 0 bases at V and 0 bases at J, with 6 bases in the middle. The CDR3 has 15 residues. CDR1 and CDR2 (germline): SEHNR, FQNEAQ (reference sequence). CDR3: CASSLAASSYNEQFF. CDR3 coding DNA: TGTGCCAGCAGCTTAGCGGCGAGCTCCTACAATGAGCAGTTCTTC.

The chain links TRBV5-1 to TRBJ1-3; D gene ambiguous. V shed 5 bases and J shed 0 bases, with 15 bases lying between them. Germline V gives CDR1 SGHRS, CDR2 YFSETQ. This CDR3 has 16 residues. The CDR3 DNA reads as TGCGCCAGCAGAACGGACGGGGTAGGCTCTGGAAACACCATATATTTT. Translation: CASRTDGVGSGNTIYF.

The chain uses TRBV10-3 and TRBJ1-2, with 7 bases identical to TRBD1. Germline V gene data show CDR1 as ENHRY and CDR2 as SYGVKD. Trimming removed 0 bases from V and 8 bases from J; junction bases left unmatched: 9. CDR3 size: 15 residues. The CDR3 loop reads CAISESDRVEEGYTF. The CDR3 DNA follows: TGTGCCATCAGTGAGTCCGACAGGGTCGAGGAGGGCTACACCTTC.

The chain couples TRBV12-5 to TRBJ1-1; possible D gene TRBD1, 5 bases. The CDR3 is 14 residues long. In germline, CDR1 is LGHNT, CDR2 FRNRAP. V was trimmed by 4 bases and J by 4 bases, leaving 13 bases between them. Here the CDR3 reads CASGSSPQVTEAFF. As DNA, the CDR3 is TGTGCTAGTGGTTCCTCCCCACAGGTCACTGAAGCTTTCTTT.

V and J are TRBV28 and TRBJ1-1; the D gene is possibly TRBD1 (5 bases). Trimming removed 5 bases from V and 5 bases from J, with 15 bases in between. Germline assignment: CDR1 MDHEN and CDR2 SYDVKM. This CDR3 is built from 14 residues. CDR3 nucleotide sequence: TGTGCCAGCAGTCTCCAGGGCGTGCGGACTGAAGCTTTCTTT. Protein: CASSLQGVRTEAFF.

The V and J genes are TRBV6-5 and TRBJ2-5; 7 bases are a match to TRBD2. V lost 4 bases to trimming and J lost 3 bases; unmatched junction nucleotides: 2. The germline gives CDR1 MNHEY, CDR2 SVGAGI. The CDR3 length is 13 residues. The CDR3 reads CASSWTREETQYF. The CDR3 DNA follows: TGTGCCAGCAGTTGGACTAGAGAAGAGACCCAGTACTTC.

This chain links TRBV6-5 with TRBJ2-4; TRBD1 or TRBD2 may be the D gene (6 bases each). V gave up 0 bases and J gave up 6 bases, with 9 bases separating them. Germline-derived CDR1 and CDR2 are MNHEY and SVGAGI. The CDR3 consists of 14 residues. The CDR3 nucleotides are TGTGCCAGCAGTTACTCGACGGGGGCAAACATTCAGTACTTC. It yields the protein CASSYSTGANIQYF.

The V call is TRBV19, the J call TRBJ1-2, with 9 bases matching TRBD1. J was trimmed by 7 bases and V by 7 bases; bases with no gene match: 10. The CDR3 consists of 14 residues. Per germline, CDR1 LNHDA and CDR2 SQIVND (reference sequence). Here the CDR3 DNA reads TGTGCCAGTACCCGCGACAGGGGGGTGATTGGCTACACCTTC. Protein: CASTRDRGVIGYTF.

This chain joins TRBV7-9 and TRBJ1-1; D perhaps matches TRBD1 (5 bases). Germline loops: CDR1 SEHNR, CDR2 FQNEAQ (reference sequence). The CDR3 contains 13 residues. The V end was cut by 1 base, the J end by 11 bases, with 14 bases between. CDR3 loop: CASSLGGDLSAFF. CDR3 in DNA: TGTGCCAGCAGCTTAGGAGGGGACCTTTCGGCTTTCTTT.

The chain carries TRBV6-1 and TRBJ1-5, with TRBD1 identical over 9 bases. In germline, CDR1 is MNHNS, CDR2 SASEGT. V lost 4 bases, J lost 4 bases, and 17 bases stayed unmatched. The CDR3 sequence is 19 residues long. The CDR3 DNA sequence: TGTGCCAGCAGTGCACTAGGAGGACAGGGGTCAACCTCAAATCAGCCCCAGCATTTT. Protein sequence: CASSALGGQGSTSNQPQHF.

The rearrangement uses TRBV4-3 and TRBJ2-7, with D unresolved. V shed 1 base and J shed 2 bases, with 12 bases lying between them. In germline, CDR1 is LGHNA, CDR2 YSLEER. CDR3 length: 15 residues. The CDR3 spells CASSQGVGQTYEQYF. The CDR3 DNA reads TGCGCCAGCAGCCAAGGTGTTGGGCAGACCTACGAGCAGTACTTC.

This clone showed up just once. The chain couples TRBV5-1 to TRBJ2-7; D call uncertain. Germline values: CDR1 SGHRS, CDR2 YFSETQ. The CDR3 has 17 residues. The V end lost 0 bases, the J end lost 5 bases, and 21 bases lay between the germline ends. The CDR3 bases are TGCGCCAGCAGCTTGGAGGTAGTGGCCCCACGGTACCACGAGCAGTACTTC. Its translation: CASSLEVVAPRYHEQYF.

J is TRBJ1-2 and V is TRBV11-2; a weak D match, TRBD1 (6 bases). The CDR3 consists of 13 residues. Trimming stripped 3 bases from V and 8 bases from J, with 13 bases between. Germline V CDR1 and CDR2: SGHAT, FQNNGV. CDR3 amino acids: CASSFPRGTGYTF. The CDR3 DNA follows: TGTGCCAGCAGCTTCCCCAGGGGTACGGGCTACACCTTC.

The DNA of the CDR3 is TGCGCCAGCAGCTTGTGGGACAGTAATTCCTACGAGCAGTACTTC. It codes for CASSLWDSNSYEQYF. This chain links TRBV5-1 with TRBJ2-7; 7 bases are a match to TRBD1. The CDR3 length is 15 residues. Per germline, CDR1 SGHRS and CDR2 YFSETQ. Unmatched junction bases numbered 5, after V lost 1 base and J lost 1 base.

The chain carries TRBV11-2 and TRBJ2-7; perhaps TRBD1 as D (5 bases). The CDR3 is made up of 15 amino acids. V was cut by 2 bases and J by 1 base, with 12 bases left in between. The germline gives CDR1 SGHAT, CDR2 FQNNGV. The DNA of the CDR3 is TGTGCCAGCAGCTTAATCAGGGCTGAATCCTACGAGCAGTACTTC. This sequence encodes CASSLIRAESYEQYF. Full variable domain (outside the CDR3, taken from reference TRBV11-2 and TRBJ2-7): EAGVAQSPRYKIIEKRQSVAFWCNPISGHATLYWYQQILGQGPKLLIQFQNNGVVDDSQLPKDRFSAERLKGVDSTLKIQPAKLEDSAVYLCASSLIRAESYEQYFGPGTRLTVT.

This rearrangement joins TRBV18 to TRBJ1-4; 9 nucleotides agree with TRBD1. The CDR3 length is 13 residues. With V trimmed by 6 bases and J by 7 bases, 3 bases remained unmatched. CDR1 and CDR2 from the germline V gene are KGHSH and LQKENI. CDR3 region: CASSATGGEKLFF. The DNA of the CDR3 is TGTGCCAGCTCGGCGACAGGGGGTGAAAAACTGTTTTTT.

The rearrangement joins TRBV6-5 to TRBJ1-1; D is ambiguous. The V end lost 6 bases, the J end lost 4 bases, and 18 bases lay between the germline ends. The germline gives CDR1 MNHEY, CDR2 SVGAGI. There are 15 residues in the CDR3. The CDR3 DNA sequence: TGTGCCAGCAGCCGGTTGATTGTCCGCGGCACTGAAGCTTTCTTT. This codes for CASSRLIVRGTEAFF.

The chain recombines TRBV15 with TRBJ1-5; the match to TRBD1 covers 11 bases. V was clipped by 0 bases and J by 7 bases; unmatched bases: 2. CDR1 and CDR2 (germline): LNHNV, YYDKDF (reference sequence). The CDR3 is 15 residues long. Written as DNA, the CDR3 is TGTGCCACCAGCAGAGAGGGACAGGGGGAACAGCCCCAGCATTTT. Translating it yields CATSREGQGEQPQHF.

The genes are TRBV2 and TRBJ1-5; 7 bases fit TRBD1. With 6 bases clipped from V and 3 bases from J, the junction kept 5 bases outside the gene matches. Germline lookup yields CDR1 SNHLY and CDR2 FYNNEI. The CDR3 spans 14 residues. The CDR3: CASSSGQNNQPQHF. Here the CDR3 DNA reads TGTGCCAGCAGCTCGGGACAGAACAATCAGCCCCAGCATTTT.

This chain links TRBV9 with TRBJ1-2, with D uncertain. Trimming left V 6 bases short and J 6 bases short, with 12 bases between. Germline assignment: CDR1 SGDLS and CDR2 YYNGEE. The CDR3 sequence is 12 residues long. CDR3 loop: CASTGFTHGYTF. The CDR3 bases are TGTGCCAGCACCGGGTTTACCCATGGCTACACCTTC.

This clone was seen a few times. The gene calls are TRBV18 and TRBJ2-7, with D unresolved. In germline, CDR1 is KGHSH, CDR2 LQKENI. With 4 bases removed from V and 0 bases from J, the gap between germline ends came to 4 bases. This CDR3 comprises 12 residues. This CDR3 is CASSQGSYEQYF. CDR3 DNA: TGTGCCAGCTCACAGGGCTCCTACGAGCAGTACTTC. The variable domain in full, completed from reference TRBV18 and TRBJ2-7, reads NAGVMQNPRHLVRRRGQEARLRCSPMKGHSHVYWYRQLPEEGLKFMVYLQKENIIDESGMPKERFSAEFPKEGPSILRIQQVVRGDSAAYFCASSQGSYEQYFGPGTRLTVT.

V and J are TRBV25-1 and TRBJ1-1; maybe TRBD1 (5 bases). This CDR3 region has 14 residues. Trimming removed 0 bases at V and 1 base at J, with 6 bases between. Germline assignment: CDR1 MGHDK and CDR2 SYGVNS. CDR3 protein: CASSEYGQNTEAFF. Written as DNA, the CDR3 is TGTGCCAGCAGTGAATATGGACAGAACACTGAAGCTTTCTTT.

The chain carries TRBV30 and TRBJ2-1; TRBD2 matches at 7 bases. Germline-derived CDR1 and CDR2 are GTSNPN and SVGIG (reference sequence). V gave up 3 bases and J gave up 5 bases; unmatched junction bases: 4. This CDR3 comprises 13 residues. The CDR3 nucleotides read TGTGCCTGGAGCCCGGGGGGAAACAATGAGCAGTTCTTC. This translates into CAWSPGGNNEQFF.

This chain uses TRBV2 with TRBJ1-4; TRBD1 is a possible D gene (5 bases). Per the germline V gene, CDR1 is SNHLY and CDR2 is FYNNEI. The length of the CDR3 is 14 residues. V was pared by 6 bases and J by 7 bases, with 15 bases between. The CDR3 protein is CASRWDPETEKLFF. The CDR3 bases are TGTGCCAGCAGATGGGACCCGGAGACTGAAAAACTGTTTTTT.

The chain joins TRBV3-1 (or the pseudogene TRBV3-2) to TRBJ1-3; D might be TRBD1 (6 bases). The CDR3 spans 17 residues. V was trimmed by 3 bases and J by 0 bases, leaving 15 bases between them. Per the germline V gene, CDR1 is LGHDT and CDR2 is YNNKEL (reference sequence). The CDR3 DNA is TGTGCCAGCAGCCATCTACGAAGACAGGACTCTGGAAACACCATATATTTT. This sequence encodes CASSHLRRQDSGNTIYF.

This clone has a handful of counts. The CDR3 DNA is TGTGCCTGGAGGGAGAAGGGGGAAAATGAAAAACTGTTTTTT. Its translation is CAWREKGENEKLFF. The chain recombines TRBV30 with TRBJ1-4, with D possibly being TRBD1 (6 bases). Germline CDR1 GTSNPN, CDR2 SVGIG (reference sequence). The CDR3 length is 14 residues. Trimming shortened V by 3 bases and J by 5 bases, and 13 bases separated the two germline ends.

The V and J genes are TRBV11-2 and TRBJ1-1, with 10 bases identical to TRBD1. With 5 bases clipped from V and 1 base from J, the junction kept 16 bases outside the gene matches. Germline V lookup: CDR1 SGHAT, CDR2 FQNNGV. The CDR3 length is 19 residues. CDR3 in DNA: TGTGCCAGCAGCGGCGAGCGGGACAGGGGAACGAGGAGGAACACTGAAGCTTTCTTT. It encodes CASSGERDRGTRRNTEAFF.

In its sample, this clone was seen a few times. The V gene is TRBV2, the J gene TRBJ1-2; no reliable D call. This CDR3 contains 12 residues. Germline V lookup: CDR1 SNHLY, CDR2 FYNNEI. The V and J ends lost 6 bases and 6 bases respectively, with 11 bases between them. Here the CDR3 DNA reads TGTGCCAGCAGGGGCGCATCGGATGGCTACACCTTC. This gives the protein CASRGASDGYTF.

This clone came up once. J is TRBJ2-2 and V is TRBV6-5; D call uncertain. The CDR3 totals 13 residues. Trimming removed 6 bases from V and 8 bases from J, with 13 bases in between. Germline V gives CDR1 MNHEY, CDR2 SVGAGI. The CDR3 region has the DNA TGTGCCAGCAGGGGCCCTGCCGGGGGGGAGCTGTTTTTT. Translating it yields CASRGPAGGELFF.